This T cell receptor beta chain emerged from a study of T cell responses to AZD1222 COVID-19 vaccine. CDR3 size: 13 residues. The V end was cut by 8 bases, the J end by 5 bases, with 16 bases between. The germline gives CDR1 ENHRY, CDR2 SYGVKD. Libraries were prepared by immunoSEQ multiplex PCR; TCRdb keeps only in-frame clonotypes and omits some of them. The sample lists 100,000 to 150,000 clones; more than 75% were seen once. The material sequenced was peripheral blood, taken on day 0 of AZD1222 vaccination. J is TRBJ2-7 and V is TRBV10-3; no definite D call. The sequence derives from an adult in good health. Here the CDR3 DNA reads TGTGCCATCCCACCCAGCCAGGAAGACGAGCAGTACTTC. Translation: CAIPPSQEDEQYF.